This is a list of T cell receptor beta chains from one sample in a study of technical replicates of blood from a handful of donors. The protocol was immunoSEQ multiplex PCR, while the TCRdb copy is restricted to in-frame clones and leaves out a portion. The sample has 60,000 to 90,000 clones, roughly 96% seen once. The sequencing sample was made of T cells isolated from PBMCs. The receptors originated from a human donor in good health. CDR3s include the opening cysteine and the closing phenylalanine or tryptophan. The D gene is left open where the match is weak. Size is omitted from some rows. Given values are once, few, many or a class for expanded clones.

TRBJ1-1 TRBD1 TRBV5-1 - TGCGCCAGCAGCGAATCGAGGACAGGGGCGAACACTGAAGCTTTCTTT CASSESRTGANTEAFF
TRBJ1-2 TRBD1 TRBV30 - TGTGCCTGGAGTGGATCCCCGGGACAGGGGAAGGAAGGCCTAGTCGGCTACACCTTC CAWSGSPGQGKEGLVGYTF
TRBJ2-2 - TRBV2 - TGTGCCAGCAGTGCGGTAGAGCGGCTTGGTACCGGGGAGCTGTTTTTT CASSAVERLGTGELFF
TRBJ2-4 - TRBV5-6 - TGTGCCAGCAGCTTGGGACCCCAGGGGTCGGAAAACATTCAGTACTTC CASSLGPQGSENIQYF
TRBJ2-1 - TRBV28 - TGTGCCAGCATCACCCTGCGGGGGCACAGCTCCTACAATGAGCAGTTCTTC CASITLRGHSSYNEQFF
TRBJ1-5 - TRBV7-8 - TGTGCCAGCAGCTTAGGATCCTGGCAGGGAAAGGAACCCCAGCATTTT CASSLGSWQGKEPQHF
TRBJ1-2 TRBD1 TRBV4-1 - TGCGCCAGCAGCCAAGTAAACGCTGGACAGGGGGCGGGAGGCTACACCTTC CASSQVNAGQGAGGYTF
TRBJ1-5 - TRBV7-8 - TGTGCCAGCAGCCTTGACAGGACCCATAGCAATCAGCCCCAGCATTTT CASSLDRTHSNQPQHF
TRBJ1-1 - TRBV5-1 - TGCGCCAGCAGCTTGACAGACACTGAAGCTTTCTTT CASSLTDTEAFF
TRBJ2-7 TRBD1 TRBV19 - TGTGCCAGTAGTATAGTAGGGACAGACTACGAGCAGTACTTC CASSIVGTDYEQYF
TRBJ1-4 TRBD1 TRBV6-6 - TGTGCCAGCAGTTATAGCGGACAGGGGAATGAAAAACTGTTTTTT CASSYSGQGNEKLFF
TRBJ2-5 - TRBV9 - TGTGCCAGCACCCAGGGGATAGCGGGTCTAGAGACCCAGTACTTC CASTQGIAGLETQYF
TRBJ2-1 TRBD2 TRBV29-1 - TGCAGCGTTGGACTAGCGGGACCCAATGAGCAGTTCTTC CSVGLAGPNEQFF
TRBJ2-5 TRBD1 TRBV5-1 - TGCGCCAGCAGCTTAGGGACAGGGTTAGGACAAGAGACCCAGTACTTC CASSLGTGLGQETQYF
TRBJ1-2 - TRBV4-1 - TGCGCCAGCAGCCAACAGACAGTTGCTAACTATGGCTACACCTTC CASSQQTVANYGYTF
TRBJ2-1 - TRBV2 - TGTGCCAGCAGTGGGGCAGGGAGGAATGAGCAGTTCTTC CASSGAGRNEQFF
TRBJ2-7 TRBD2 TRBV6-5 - TGTGCCAGCAGTGCCTTTGGGGCGGGAGGCCACGAGCAGTACTTC CASSAFGAGGHEQYF
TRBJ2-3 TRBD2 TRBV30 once TGTGCCTGGACCGTTGGCCGACTAGCGGACGGCACAGATACGCAGTATTTT CAWTVGRLADGTDTQYF
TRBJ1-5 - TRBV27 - TGTGCCAGCAGTTTGACAGCACTTAATCAGCCCCAGCATTTT CASSLTALNQPQHF
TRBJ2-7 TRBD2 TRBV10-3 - TGTGCCATCAGTGAGGGACTAGCGGGAACCTACGAGCAGTACTTC CAISEGLAGTYEQYF
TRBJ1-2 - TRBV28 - TGTGCCAGCAGTCCTTGGGGCTCAAGGGCTAACTATGGCTACACCTTC CASSPWGSRANYGYTF
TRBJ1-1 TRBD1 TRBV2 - TGTGCCAGCAGTGAAGCTTCAGACAGGGATGAAGCTTTCTTT CASSEASDRDEAFF
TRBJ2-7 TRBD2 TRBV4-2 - TGTGCCAGCAGCCCACTAGCGGGGGGGAGCTCCTACGAGCAGTACTTC CASSPLAGGSSYEQYF
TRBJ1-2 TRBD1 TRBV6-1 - TGTGCCAGCAGTGAACAGGGGGCAGGCTATGGCTACACCTTC CASSEQGAGYGYTF
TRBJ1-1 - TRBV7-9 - TGTGCCAGCAGCCCTCAGGCGAACACTGAAGCTTTCTTT CASSPQANTEAFF
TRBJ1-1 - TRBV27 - TGTGCCAGCAGTTTATCGACTTATCATGGGGCTTTCTTT CASSLSTYHGAFF
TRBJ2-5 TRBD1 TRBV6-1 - TGTGCCAGCATTAAAGCCGGGACAGGGACAGAGACCCAGTACTTC CASIKAGTGTETQYF
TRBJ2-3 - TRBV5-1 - TGCGCCAGCAGCTTGGCCCTGGAGTACACAGATACGCAGTATTTT CASSLALEYTDTQYF
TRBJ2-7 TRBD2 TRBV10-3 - TGTGCCATCAGAATAAATACAGCGGGGGAGTCCCCCTACGAGCAGTACTTC CAIRINTAGESPYEQYF
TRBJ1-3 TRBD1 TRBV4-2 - TGTGCCAGCAGCCAAGTATCCAGGGGGACCGGAAACACCATATATTTT CASSQVSRGTGNTIYF
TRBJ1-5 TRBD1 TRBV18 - TGTGCCAGCTCACGATGGTCCGGGACAGAAAATAGCAATCAGCCCCAGCATTTT CASSRWSGTENSNQPQHF
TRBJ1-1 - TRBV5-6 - TGTGCCAGCAGCTTGTTTACAGGGTGGAGTGAGGCTGAAGCTTTCTTT CASSLFTGWSEAEAFF
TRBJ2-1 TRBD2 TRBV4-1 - TGCGCCAGCAGCCAAGCGATAGCGGGAACCTCCTACAATGAGCAGTTCTTC CASSQAIAGTSYNEQFF
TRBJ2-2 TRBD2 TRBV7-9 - TGTGCCAGCAGCGCAGAACTAGCGGGAGGAGTCACCGGGGAGCTGTTTTTT CASSAELAGGVTGELFF
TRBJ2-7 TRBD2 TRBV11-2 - TGTGCCAGCAGCCTCGGGCCGAGCGGGAGGTCGAGCTCCTACGAGCAGTACTTC CASSLGPSGRSSSYEQYF
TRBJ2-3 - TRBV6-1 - TGTGCCAGCAGTGAATACGACAGAGAAGCAGATACGCAGTATTTT CASSEYDREADTQYF
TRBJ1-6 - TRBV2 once TGTGCCACCCTCGCGAGCTCCTATAATTCACCCCTCCACTTT CATLASSYNSPLHF
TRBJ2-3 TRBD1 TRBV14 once TGTGCCAGCAGCCAAGATACGGACAGGGCCCTCACAGATACGCAGTATTTT CASSQDTDRALTDTQYF
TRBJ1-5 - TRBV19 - TGTGCCAGTAGTATAGGGACAGCTAGCAATCAGCCCCAGCATTTT CASSIGTASNQPQHF
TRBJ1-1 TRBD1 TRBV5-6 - TGTGCCAGCAGCTTCCTTAGGGACAGGGTGATGACTGAAGCTTTCTTT CASSFLRDRVMTEAFF
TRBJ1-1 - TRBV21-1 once - CASSKVGAGANTEAFF
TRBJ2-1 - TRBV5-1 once TGCGCCAGCAGCTTCGGCAGGGCCAACTACAATGAGCAGTTCTTC CASSFGRANYNEQFF
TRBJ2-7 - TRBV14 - TGTGCCAGCAGCCAAGATGAGTTCCCGGGACTGCCAAACTACGAGCAGTACTTC CASSQDEFPGLPNYEQYF
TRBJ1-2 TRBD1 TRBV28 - TGTGCCAGCAGCAACCCCGGCAGGGGGAGCTCTTGGGGCTACACCTTC CASSNPGRGSSWGYTF